This T cell receptor (beta chain) is from a study of T-cell reconstitution after alpha-beta-depleted transplantation in children. Unique molecular identifiers were used in preparing the TCRbeta library. Via MiXCR, TCRdb re-called the PCR reads, giving one row per CDR3 protein. The table has around 500,000 distinct CDR3 sequences, 12% seen once; the top ten hold under 7%. CDR3 length equals 15 residues. V was trimmed by 6 bases and J by 5 bases, leaving 19 bases between them. The germline CDR1 and CDR2 sequences are MNHNS and SASEGT. V is TRBV6-1 and J is TRBJ2-5; D uncertain. The source of this sequence is a human donor who donated a stem cell graft to a child with combined immunodeficiency. This sample comprised PBMCs from the stem cell graft donor, obtained from the stem cell graft. This chain's CDR3 is CASSLDAGPEETQYF. For the CDR3, the DNA is TGTGCCAGCAGCCTTGACGCAGGACCAGAGGAGACCCAGTACTTC.